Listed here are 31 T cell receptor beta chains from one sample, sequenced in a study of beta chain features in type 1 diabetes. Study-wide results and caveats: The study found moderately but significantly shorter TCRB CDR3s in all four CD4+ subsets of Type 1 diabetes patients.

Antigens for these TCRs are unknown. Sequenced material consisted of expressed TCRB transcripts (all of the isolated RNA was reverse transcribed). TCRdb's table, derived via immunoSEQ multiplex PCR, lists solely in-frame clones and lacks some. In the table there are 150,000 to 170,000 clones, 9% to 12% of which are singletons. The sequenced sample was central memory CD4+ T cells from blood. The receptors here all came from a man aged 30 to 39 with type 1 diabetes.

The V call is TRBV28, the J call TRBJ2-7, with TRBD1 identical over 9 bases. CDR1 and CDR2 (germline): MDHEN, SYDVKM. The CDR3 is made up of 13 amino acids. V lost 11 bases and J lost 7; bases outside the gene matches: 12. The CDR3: CASAGTGFLEQYF. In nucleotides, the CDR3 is TGTGCCTCGGCCGGGACAGGGTTTCTAGAGCAGTACTTC. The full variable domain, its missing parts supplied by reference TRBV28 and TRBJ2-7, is DVKVTQSSRYLVKRTGEKVFLECVQDMDHENMFWYRQDPGLGLRLIYFSYDVKMKEKGDIPEGYSVSREKKERFSLILESASTNQTSMYLCASAGTGFLEQYFGPGTRLTVT.

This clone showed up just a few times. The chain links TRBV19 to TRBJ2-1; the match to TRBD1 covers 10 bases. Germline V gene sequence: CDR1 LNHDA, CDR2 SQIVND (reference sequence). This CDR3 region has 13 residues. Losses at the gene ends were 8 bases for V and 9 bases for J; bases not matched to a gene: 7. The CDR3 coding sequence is TGTGCCAGTTGGGACAGGGGAGGTGGTGAGCAGTTCTTC. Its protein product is CASWDRGGGEQFF.

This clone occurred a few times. The CDR3 DNA follows: TGTGCCAGCAGTCCTCAACTGACAGGGAAGTCTCAGCCCCAGCATTTT. Its translation is CASSPQLTGKSQPQHF. The V gene is TRBV27, the J gene TRBJ1-5; 7 bases align to TRBD1. Unmatched junction bases numbered 13, after V lost 5 bases and J lost 6 bases. Germline values: CDR1 MNHEY, CDR2 SMNVEV (reference sequence). The CDR3 contains 16 residues.

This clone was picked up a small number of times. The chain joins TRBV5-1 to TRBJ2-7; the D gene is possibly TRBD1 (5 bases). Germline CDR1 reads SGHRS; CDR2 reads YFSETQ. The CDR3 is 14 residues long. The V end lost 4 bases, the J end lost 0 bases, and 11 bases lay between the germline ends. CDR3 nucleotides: TGCGCCAGCAGCGAGGCAGGGTCCTCCTACGAGCAGTACTTC. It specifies CASSEAGSSYEQYF.

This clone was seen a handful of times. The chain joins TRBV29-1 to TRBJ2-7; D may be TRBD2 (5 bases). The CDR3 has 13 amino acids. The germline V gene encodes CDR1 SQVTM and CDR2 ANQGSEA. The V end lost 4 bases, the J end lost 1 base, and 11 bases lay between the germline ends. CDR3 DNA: TGCAGCGTTGGACGGTCGGGATCCTACGAGCAGTACTTC. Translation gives CSVGRSGSYEQYF.

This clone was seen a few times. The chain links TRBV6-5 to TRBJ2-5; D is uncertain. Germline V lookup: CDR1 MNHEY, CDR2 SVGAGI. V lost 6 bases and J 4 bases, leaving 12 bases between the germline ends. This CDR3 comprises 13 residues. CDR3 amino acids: CASRQISLETQYF. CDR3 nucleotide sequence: TGTGCCAGCAGACAGATCTCTCTAGAGACCCAGTACTTC.

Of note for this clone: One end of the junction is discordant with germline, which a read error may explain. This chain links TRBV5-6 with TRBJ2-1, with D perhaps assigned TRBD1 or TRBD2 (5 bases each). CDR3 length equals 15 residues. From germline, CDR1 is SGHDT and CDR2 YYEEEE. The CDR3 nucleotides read TGTGCCAGCAGATTGGGGCGATCTAGCCCCAATGAGCAGTTCTTC. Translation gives CASRLGRSSPNEQFF.

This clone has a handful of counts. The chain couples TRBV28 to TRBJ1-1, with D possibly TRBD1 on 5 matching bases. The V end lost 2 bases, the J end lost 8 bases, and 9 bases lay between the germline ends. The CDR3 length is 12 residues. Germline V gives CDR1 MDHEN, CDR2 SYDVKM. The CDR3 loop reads CASSLSRQEAFF. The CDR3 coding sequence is TGTGCCAGCAGTTTAAGTCGACAGGAAGCTTTCTTT.

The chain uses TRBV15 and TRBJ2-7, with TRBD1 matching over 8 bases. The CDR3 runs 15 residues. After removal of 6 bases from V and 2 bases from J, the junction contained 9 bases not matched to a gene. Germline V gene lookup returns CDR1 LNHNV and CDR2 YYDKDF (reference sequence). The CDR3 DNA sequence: TGTGCCACCAGGCTGGGACAGGAGATCGCCTACGAGCAGTACTTC. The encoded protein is CATRLGQEIAYEQYF.

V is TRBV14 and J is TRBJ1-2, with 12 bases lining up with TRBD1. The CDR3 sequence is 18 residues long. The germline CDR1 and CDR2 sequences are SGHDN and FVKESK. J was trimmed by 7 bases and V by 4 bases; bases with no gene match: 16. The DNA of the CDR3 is TGTGCCAGCAGCCCAACGGGACAGGGGGCGATGACCCTTTTTGGCTACACCTTC. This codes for CASSPTGQGAMTLFGYTF.

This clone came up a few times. CDR3 protein: CAWSTGTGELFF. In DNA, the CDR3 is TGTGCCTGGAGTACAGGCACCGGGGAGCTGTTTTTT. The chain has TRBV30 and TRBJ2-2, with D maybe TRBD1 (5 bases). Germline-derived CDR1 and CDR2 are GTSNPN and SVGIG (reference sequence). The CDR3 spans 12 residues. V lost 2 bases to trimming and J lost 4 bases, with 5 bases between them. The whole variable domain, remainder taken from reference TRBV30 and TRBJ2-2, is SQTIHQWPATLVQPVGSPLSLECTVEGTSNPNLYWYRQAAGRGLQLLFYSVGIGQISSEVPQNLSASRPQDRQFILSSKKLLLSDSGFYLCAWSTGTGELFFGEGSRLTVL.

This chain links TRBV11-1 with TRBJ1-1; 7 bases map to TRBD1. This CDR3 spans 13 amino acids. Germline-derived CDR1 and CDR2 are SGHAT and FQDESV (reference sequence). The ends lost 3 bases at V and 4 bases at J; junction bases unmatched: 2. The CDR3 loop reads CASSFDRATEAFF. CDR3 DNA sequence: TGTGCCAGCAGCTTTGACAGGGCCACTGAAGCTTTCTTT.

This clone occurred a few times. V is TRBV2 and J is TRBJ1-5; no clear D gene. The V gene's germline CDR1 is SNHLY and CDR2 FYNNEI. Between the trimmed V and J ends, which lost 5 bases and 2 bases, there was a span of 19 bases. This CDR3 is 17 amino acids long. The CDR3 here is CASSYGRLIGGNQPQHF. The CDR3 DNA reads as TGTGCCAGCAGTTACGGGAGGCTCATAGGAGGCAATCAGCCCCAGCATTTT.

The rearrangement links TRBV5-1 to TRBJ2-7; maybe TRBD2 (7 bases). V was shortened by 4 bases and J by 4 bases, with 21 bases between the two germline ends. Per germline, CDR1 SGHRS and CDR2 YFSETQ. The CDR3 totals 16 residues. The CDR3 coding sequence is TGCGCCAGCAGCCTTCTCGGTTCTGGGAGGGGGTACGAGCAGTACTTC. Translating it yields CASSLLGSGRGYEQYF.

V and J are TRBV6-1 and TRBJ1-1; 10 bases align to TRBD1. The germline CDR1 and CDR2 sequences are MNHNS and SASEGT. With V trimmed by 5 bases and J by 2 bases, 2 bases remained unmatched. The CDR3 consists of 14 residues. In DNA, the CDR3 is TGTGCCAGCAGTTGGGACAGGGGTAACACTGAAGCTTTCTTT. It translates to CASSWDRGNTEAFF.

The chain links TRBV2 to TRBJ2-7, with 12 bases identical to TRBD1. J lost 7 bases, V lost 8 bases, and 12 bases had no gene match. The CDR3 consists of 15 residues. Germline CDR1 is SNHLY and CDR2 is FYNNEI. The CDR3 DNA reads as TGTGCCAGCCGGCCCCCCGGGACAGGGGGCTTTGAGCAGTACTTC. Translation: CASRPPGTGGFEQYF.

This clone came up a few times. Here the CDR3 DNA reads TGCGCCAGCAGCTATGATCCGGGACAATACTCCTACGAGCAGTACTTC. Protein sequence: CASSYDPGQYSYEQYF. V and J are TRBV5-1 and TRBJ2-7, with D maybe TRBD1 (6 bases). V was cut by 3 bases and J by 0 bases, with 16 bases left in between. Germline CDR1 is SGHRS and CDR2 is YFSETQ. This CDR3 has 16 residues.

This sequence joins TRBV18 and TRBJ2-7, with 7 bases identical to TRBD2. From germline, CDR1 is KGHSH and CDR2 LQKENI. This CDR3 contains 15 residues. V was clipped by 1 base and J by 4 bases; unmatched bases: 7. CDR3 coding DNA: TGTGCCAGCTCACCACAGCGGGAAAGCGGGTACGAGCAGTACTTC. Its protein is CASSPQRESGYEQYF. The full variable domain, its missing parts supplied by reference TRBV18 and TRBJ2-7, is NAGVMQNPRHLVRRRGQEARLRCSPMKGHSHVYWYRQLPEEGLKFMVYLQKENIIDESGMPKERFSAEFPKEGPSILRIQQVVRGDSAAYFCASSPQRESGYEQYFGPGTRLTVT.

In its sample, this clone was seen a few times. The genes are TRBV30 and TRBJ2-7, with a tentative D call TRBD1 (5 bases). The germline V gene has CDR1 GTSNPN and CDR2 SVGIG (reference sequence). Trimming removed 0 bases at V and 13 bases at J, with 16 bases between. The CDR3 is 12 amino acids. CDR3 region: CAWSVGADMRYF. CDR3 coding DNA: TGTGCCTGGAGTGTTGGGGCCGACATGCGTTACTTC. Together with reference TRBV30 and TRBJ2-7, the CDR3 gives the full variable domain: SQTIHQWPATLVQPVGSPLSLECTVEGTSNPNLYWYRQAAGRGLQLLFYSVGIGQISSEVPQNLSASRPQDRQFILSSKKLLLSDSGFYLCAWSVGADMRYFGPGTRLTVT.

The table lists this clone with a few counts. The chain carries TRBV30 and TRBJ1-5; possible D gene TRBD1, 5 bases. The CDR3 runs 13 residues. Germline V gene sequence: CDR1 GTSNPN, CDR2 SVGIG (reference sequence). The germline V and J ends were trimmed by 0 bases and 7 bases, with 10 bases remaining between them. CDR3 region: CAWSVGEVQPQHF. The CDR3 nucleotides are TGTGCCTGGAGTGTAGGGGAAGTCCAGCCCCAGCATTTT.

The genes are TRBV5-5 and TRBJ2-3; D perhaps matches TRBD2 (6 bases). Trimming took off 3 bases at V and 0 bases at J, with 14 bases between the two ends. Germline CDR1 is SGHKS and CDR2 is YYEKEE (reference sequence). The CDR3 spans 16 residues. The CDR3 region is CASSSRGLPSTDTQYF. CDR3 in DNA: TGTGCCAGCAGCTCTAGGGGACTTCCGAGCACAGATACGCAGTATTTT. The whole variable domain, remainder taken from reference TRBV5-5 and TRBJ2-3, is DAGVTQSPTHLIKTRGQQVTLRCSPISGHKSVSWYQQVLGQGPQFIFQYYEKEERGRGNFPDRFSARQFPNYSSELNVNALLLGDSALYLCASSSRGLPSTDTQYFGPGTRLTVL.

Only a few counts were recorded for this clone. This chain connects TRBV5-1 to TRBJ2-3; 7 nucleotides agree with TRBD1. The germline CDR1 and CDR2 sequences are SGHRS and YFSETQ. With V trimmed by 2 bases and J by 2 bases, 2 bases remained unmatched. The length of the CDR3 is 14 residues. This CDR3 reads CASSLGQDTDTQYF. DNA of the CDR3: TGCGCCAGCAGCTTAGGACAGGACACAGATACGCAGTATTTT. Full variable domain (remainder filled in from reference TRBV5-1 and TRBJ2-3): KAGVTQTPRYLIKTRGQQVTLSCSPISGHRSVSWYQQTPGQGLQFLFEYFSETQRNKGNFPGRFSGRQFSNSRSEMNVSTLELGDSALYLCASSLGQDTDTQYFGPGTRLTVL.

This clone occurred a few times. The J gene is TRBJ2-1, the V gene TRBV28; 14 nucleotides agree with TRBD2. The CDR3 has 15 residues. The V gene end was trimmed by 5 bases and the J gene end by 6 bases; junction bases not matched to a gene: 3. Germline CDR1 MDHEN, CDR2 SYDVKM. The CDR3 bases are TGTGCCAGCAGTGGGACTAGCGGGAGCTCCAATGAGCAGTTCTTC. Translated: CASSGTSGSSNEQFF.

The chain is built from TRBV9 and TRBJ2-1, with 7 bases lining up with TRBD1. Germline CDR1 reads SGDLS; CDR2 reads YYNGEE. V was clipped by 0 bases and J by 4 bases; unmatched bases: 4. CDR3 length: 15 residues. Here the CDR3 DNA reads TGTGCCAGCAGCGTAGCCGGGACAGATTACAATGAGCAGTTCTTC. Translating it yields CASSVAGTDYNEQFF.

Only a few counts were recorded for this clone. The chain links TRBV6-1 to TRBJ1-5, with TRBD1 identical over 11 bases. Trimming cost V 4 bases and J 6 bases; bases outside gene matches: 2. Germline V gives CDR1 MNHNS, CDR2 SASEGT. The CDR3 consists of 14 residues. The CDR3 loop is CASSVGQGGQPQHF. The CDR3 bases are TGTGCCAGCAGTGTGGGACAGGGGGGTCAGCCCCAGCATTTT.

Here the CDR3 DNA reads TGTGCCATCAGTGAACAGCGGGGGGCCCAGCCCCAGCATTTT. Translating it yields CAISEQRGAQPQHF. This chain links TRBV10-3 with TRBJ1-5; TRBD1 is a possible D gene (6 bases). Germline values: CDR1 ENHRY, CDR2 SYGVKD. V dropped 3 bases and J dropped 7 bases, with 13 bases sitting between them. The CDR3 has 14 amino acids.

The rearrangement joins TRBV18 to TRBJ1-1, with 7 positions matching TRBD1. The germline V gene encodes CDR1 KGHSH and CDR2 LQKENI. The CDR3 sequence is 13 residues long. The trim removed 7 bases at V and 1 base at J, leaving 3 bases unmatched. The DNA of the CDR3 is TGTGCCAGCTTCAGGGGGACGAACACTGAAGCTTTCTTT. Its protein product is CASFRGTNTEAFF.

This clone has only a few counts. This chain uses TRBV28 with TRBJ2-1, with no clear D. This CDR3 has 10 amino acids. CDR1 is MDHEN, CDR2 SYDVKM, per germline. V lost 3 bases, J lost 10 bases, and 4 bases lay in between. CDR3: CASSLREQFF. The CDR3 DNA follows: TGTGCCAGCAGTTTGAGGGAGCAGTTCTTC.

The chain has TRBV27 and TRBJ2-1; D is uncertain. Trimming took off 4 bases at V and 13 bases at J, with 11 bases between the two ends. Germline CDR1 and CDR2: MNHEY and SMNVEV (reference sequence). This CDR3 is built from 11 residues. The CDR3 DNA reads TGTGCCAGCAGTTCCGGGTCGGCCCAGTTCTTC. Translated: CASSSGSAQFF.

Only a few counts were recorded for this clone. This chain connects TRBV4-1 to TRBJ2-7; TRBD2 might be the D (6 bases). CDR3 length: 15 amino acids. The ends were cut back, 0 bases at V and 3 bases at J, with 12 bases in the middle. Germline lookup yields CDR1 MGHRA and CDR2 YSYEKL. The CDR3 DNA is TGCGCCAGCAGCCAAGATCCGACTAGTTTCTACGAGCAGTACTTC. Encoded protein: CASSQDPTSFYEQYF.

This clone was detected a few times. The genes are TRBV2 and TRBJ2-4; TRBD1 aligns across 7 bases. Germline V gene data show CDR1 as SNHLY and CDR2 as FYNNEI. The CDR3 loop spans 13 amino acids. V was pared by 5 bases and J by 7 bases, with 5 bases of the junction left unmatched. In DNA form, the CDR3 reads TGTGCCAGCAGTCCGACAGGGCAGAACATTCAGTACTTC. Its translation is CASSPTGQNIQYF. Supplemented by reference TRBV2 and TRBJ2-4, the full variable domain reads EPEVTQTPSHQVTQMGQEVILRCVPISNHLYFYWYRQILGQKVEFLVSFYNNEISEKSEIFDDQFSVERPDGSNFTLKIRSTKLEDSAMYFCASSPTGQNIQYFGAGTRLSVL.